The 30 T cell receptor beta chains reported below all come from one sample, sequenced in a study of T-cell memory formation after mild COVID-19. Each CDR3 protein gets one entry after TCRdb re-called the 5' RACE reads with MiXCR. This table has hundreds of thousands of distinct CDR3 sequences, approximately 8.4% appearing once. The specimen was PBMCs or a T cell subset sorted from them (not recorded which). The receptors originated from a man aged 18 to 30 who had mild COVID-19 (a few samples of this study predate the infection). Cell type and time point are not known.

The genes are TRBV18 and TRBJ1-1, with D unclear. This CDR3 comprises 15 residues. Germline V gene sequence: CDR1 KGHSH, CDR2 LQKENI. Trimming removed 2 bases from V and 8 bases from J, with 18 bases in between. As DNA, the CDR3 is TGTGCCAGCTCACCAAATTCAAATGTGAGAGGAGAAGCTTTCTTT. Protein: CASSPNSNVRGEAFF.

This clonotype was recorded at least ten times. The chain carries TRBV6-5 and TRBJ2-5; tentatively, D is TRBD2 (5 bases). Trimming shortened V by 2 bases and J by 5 bases, and 9 bases separated the two germline ends. Germline CDR1 and CDR2: MNHEY and SVGAGI. The CDR3 is 13 residues long. CDR3 in amino acids: CASSYPGSETQYF. The CDR3 DNA reads as TGTGCCAGCAGTTACCCTGGGAGCGAGACCCAGTACTTC.

J is TRBJ2-5 and V is TRBV6-2 or TRBV6-3; D uncertain. CDR1 MNHEY and CDR2 SVGEGT come from the germline V gene. CDR3 length: 14 amino acids. V lost 6 bases and J lost 5, with 16 bases in between. CDR3 region: CASSRRPWDETQYF. CDR3 coding DNA: TGTGCCAGCAGCCGACGTCCATGGGATGAGACCCAGTACTTC.

In its sample, this clonotype was seen a few times. The gene calls are TRBV4-3 and TRBJ2-5; tentatively, D is TRBD2 (7 bases). The CDR3 runs to 15 residues. The V and J ends lost 0 bases and 4 bases respectively, with 12 bases between them. Germline loops: CDR1 LGHNA, CDR2 YSLEER. CDR3 residues: CASSQDGGRGETQYF. In nucleotides, the CDR3 is TGCGCCAGCAGCCAAGACGGGGGGCGGGGAGAGACCCAGTACTTC.

The chain employs TRBV3-1 and TRBJ1-1; tentatively, D is TRBD1 (5 bases). Germline CDR1 LGHDT, CDR2 YNNKEL (reference sequence). With 4 bases removed from V and 1 base from J, the gap between germline ends came to 10 bases. The CDR3 consists of 14 residues. The CDR3 protein is CASSPRGRNTEAFF. CDR3 DNA sequence: TGTGCCAGCAGCCCAAGGGGAAGGAACACTGAAGCTTTCTTT.

In its sample, this clonotype was seen a few times. The rearrangement uses TRBV6-6 and TRBJ2-2; TRBD2 matches at 14 bases. The V gene's germline CDR1 is MNHNY and CDR2 SVGAGI (reference sequence). This CDR3 is built from 18 residues. Trimming cost V 6 bases and J 3 bases; bases outside gene matches: 9. The CDR3 sequence is CASSRDGTSGGYTGELFF. The CDR3 DNA sequence: TGTGCCAGCAGCCGCGACGGGACTAGCGGGGGATACACCGGGGAGCTGTTTTTT.

In this sample, this clonotype turned up many times. V is TRBV12-3 or TRBV12-4 and J is TRBJ2-3, with 7 bases that match TRBD2. The J segment lost 0 bases and the V segment lost 7 bases, leaving 19 bases of the junction unmatched. The CDR3 spans 19 residues. CDR3 protein: CASNKRRRGIEPSTDTQYF. CDR3 nucleotides: TGTGCCAGCAACAAACGTCGGCGGGGGATAGAACCTAGCACAGATACGCAGTATTTT.

This chain connects TRBV7-9 to TRBJ2-2; possible D gene TRBD1, 7 bases. The CDR3 length is 16 residues. The ends were cut back, 3 bases at V and 6 bases at J, with 17 bases in the middle. Germline CDR1 reads SEHNR; CDR2 reads FQNEAQ (reference sequence). The CDR3 spells CASSLTGQGEAGELFF. The CDR3 DNA sequence: TGTGCCAGCAGCTTGACGGGCCAGGGGGAGGCCGGGGAGCTGTTTTTT.

The DNA of the CDR3 is TGCAGTGCTAGAGGGACTAGCGGGGGGTCAAATACGCAGTATTTT. This codes for CSARGTSGGSNTQYF. The chain is built from TRBV20-1 and TRBJ2-3, with 14 bases matching TRBD2. The germline V gene has CDR1 DFQATT and CDR2 SNEGSKA (reference sequence). This CDR3 has 15 residues. Unmatched junction bases numbered 4, after V lost 1 base and J lost 7 bases.

The chain uses TRBV6-1 and TRBJ2-5; 9 bases align to TRBD2. This CDR3 contains 15 residues. V lost 8 bases and J lost 2; bases outside the gene matches: 9. From germline, CDR1 is MNHNS and CDR2 SASEGT. The CDR3 DNA reads TGTGCCAGCGTGGCGGGAGCGGGGGGTCAAGAGACCCAGTACTTC. Translating gives CASVAGAGGQETQYF.

This clonotype appeared many times. The rearrangement joins TRBV4-1 to TRBJ1-6; 9 nucleotides align to TRBD1. With 0 bases clipped from V and 6 bases from J, the junction kept 0 bases outside the gene matches. This CDR3 spans 15 amino acids. In germline, CDR1 is MGHRA, CDR2 YSYEKL. The CDR3 is CASSQEGQGNSPLHF. The CDR3 DNA reads TGCGCCAGCAGCCAAGAGGGACAGGGTAATTCACCCCTCCACTTT.

This clonotype was observed a handful of times. This sequence joins TRBV12-3 or TRBV12-4 and TRBJ1-1; D unresolved. The CDR3 is 14 residues long. V shed 3 bases and J shed 1 base, with 9 bases lying between them. Written as DNA, the CDR3 is TGTGCCAGCAGTTTCACATCCGGGAACACTGAAGCTTTCTTT. Protein sequence: CASSFTSGNTEAFF.

This chain uses TRBV28 with TRBJ1-5, with 7 bases that match TRBD1. CDR3 length: 15 residues. J was trimmed by 7 bases and V by 3 bases; bases with no gene match: 9. The V gene's germline CDR1 is MDHEN and CDR2 SYDVKM. CDR3: CASSLRQGGPQPQHF. The CDR3 nucleotides are TGTGCCAGCAGTTTGAGACAGGGTGGGCCCCAGCCCCAGCATTTT.

This clonotype was seen just once. The chain is built from TRBV9 and TRBJ2-1; 11 bases map to TRBD2. The CDR3 contains 18 residues. Per germline, CDR1 SGDLS and CDR2 YYNGEE. V gave up 2 bases and J gave up 0 bases; unmatched junction bases: 7. The CDR3 bases are TGTGCCAGCAGCGTCCCTATAGCGGGGGGGAGCTCCTACAATGAGCAGTTCTTC. Residues: CASSVPIAGGSSYNEQFF. Supplemented by reference TRBV9 and TRBJ2-1, the full variable domain reads DSGVTQTPKHLITATGQRVTLRCSPRSGDLSVYWYQQSLDQGLQFLIQYYNGEERAKGNILERFSAQQFPDLHSELNLSSLELGDSALYFCASSVPIAGGSSYNEQFFGPGTRLTVL.

The rearrangement uses TRBV6-5 and TRBJ2-1; D possibly uses TRBD1 or TRBD2 (7 bases each). CDR1 and CDR2 from the germline V gene are MNHEY and SVGAGI. The ends were cut back, 2 bases at V and 12 bases at J, with 17 bases in the middle. The CDR3 contains 14 residues. CDR3 DNA: TGTGCCAGCAGTTACCGGGCCCAGGGGGGGACGCAGTTCTTC. It codes for CASSYRAQGGTQFF.

The chain is built from TRBV12-3 or TRBV12-4 and TRBJ2-1; 8 bases are a match to TRBD1. The CDR3 runs to 14 residues. V was clipped by 3 bases and J by 5 bases; unmatched bases: 3. The CDR3 spells CASSLQGAHNEQFF. Here the CDR3 DNA reads TGTGCCAGCAGTTTGCAGGGGGCGCACAATGAGCAGTTCTTC.

This clonotype was detected only a few times. V and J are TRBV20-1 and TRBJ1-5; 9 bases line up with TRBD1. J lost 0 bases, V lost 0 bases, and 3 bases had no gene match. From germline, CDR1 is DFQATT and CDR2 SNEGSKA (reference sequence). The CDR3 length is 16 residues. DNA of the CDR3: TGCAGTGCTAGAGAACTACAGGGGGCTAGCAATCAGCCCCAGCATTTT. This translates into CSARELQGASNQPQHF.

This clonotype appeared many times. CDR3 sequence (DNA): TGTGCCAGCAGCTTACTAGCGGGGGGGAGAACTCTGTACAATGAGCAGTTCTTC. Amino acids: CASSLLAGGRTLYNEQFF. V and J are TRBV7-2 and TRBJ2-1; 12 nucleotides match TRBD2. This CDR3 spans 18 amino acids. V gave up 2 bases and J gave up 4 bases; unmatched junction bases: 9. Germline V CDR1 and CDR2: SGHTA, FQGNSA.

This clonotype was detected many times. This chain uses TRBV5-5 with TRBJ1-6, with D uncertain. V was shortened by 0 bases and J by 10 bases, with 17 bases between the two germline ends. The CDR3 contains 16 residues. Per germline, CDR1 SGHKS and CDR2 YYEKEE (reference sequence). For the CDR3, the DNA is TGTGCCAGCAGCTTGGTCCCCCACACCTCCTCGTCACCCCTCCACTTT. Translating gives CASSLVPHTSSSPLHF.

This clonotype occurred a few times. The V call is TRBV24-1, the J call TRBJ2-3, with D possibly TRBD2 on 5 matching bases. The CDR3 sequence is 15 residues long. V lost 4 bases, J lost 1 base, and 11 bases lay in between. CDR1 KGHDR and CDR2 SFDVKD come from the germline V gene. CDR3 sequence: CATSEAGIRTDTQYF. The DNA for the CDR3 is TGTGCCACCAGTGAAGCCGGGATCCGCACAGATACGCAGTATTTT.

This clonotype was picked up a small number of times. The chain employs TRBV9 and TRBJ2-5; 7 bases are a match to TRBD2. V shed 0 bases and J 4 bases; nucleotides not matched to a gene: 9. The CDR3 covers 16 residues. CDR1 is SGDLS and CDR2 is YYNGEE in the germline V gene. Here the CDR3 reads CASSVASTGGGETQYF. DNA of the CDR3: TGTGCCAGCAGCGTAGCTTCGACGGGAGGAGGAGAGACCCAGTACTTC.

DNA of the CDR3: TGTGCCAGCAAACGGACAGGGACTAATGAAAAACTGTTTTTT. Its translation: CASKRTGTNEKLFF. The chain links TRBV12-3 or TRBV12-4 to TRBJ1-4; 8 bases are a match to TRBD1. With 7 bases clipped from V and 2 bases from J, the junction kept 3 bases outside the gene matches. This CDR3 has 14 residues.

The gene calls are TRBV20-1 and TRBJ2-1, with 8 nucleotides matching TRBD2. This CDR3 is 15 amino acids long. CDR1 DFQATT and CDR2 SNEGSKA come from the germline V gene (reference sequence). The trim removed 1 base at V and 5 bases at J, leaving 7 bases unmatched. DNA of the CDR3: TGCAGTGCTAGAGCGCGGGGGGCGCGTAACAATGAGCAGTTCTTC. This gives the protein CSARARGARNNEQFF.

This clonotype was counted between two and nine times. V and J are TRBV7-2 and TRBJ1-5, with D tentatively TRBD1 (5 bases). Germline V gene sequence: CDR1 SGHTA, CDR2 FQGNSA. V dropped 2 bases and J dropped 7 bases, with 12 bases sitting between them. The CDR3 runs to 14 residues. The CDR3 coding sequence is TGTGCCAGCAGCTTAAGGAGGGAGGGGCAGCCCCAGCATTTT. Protein sequence: CASSLRREGQPQHF.

This chain joins TRBV5-1 and TRBJ2-5; 14 bases agree with TRBD2. CDR1 SGHRS and CDR2 YFSETQ come from the germline V gene. Unmatched junction bases numbered 7, after V lost 0 bases and J lost 0 bases. The CDR3 runs to 19 residues. The CDR3 loop is CASSLAGTSGGYYQETQYF. The CDR3 DNA sequence: TGCGCCAGCAGCTTGGCCGGGACTAGCGGGGGATACTACCAAGAGACCCAGTACTTC.

This clonotype showed up just a few times. The V and J genes are TRBV12-3 or TRBV12-4 and TRBJ2-1, with D unresolved. The CDR3 loop spans 14 amino acids. V dropped 7 bases and J dropped 1 base, with 11 bases sitting between them. The CDR3 region has the DNA TGTGCCAGCACCCAACAGAGATCCTACAATGAGCAGTTCTTC. Its translation: CASTQQRSYNEQFF.

The chain has TRBV5-8 and TRBJ2-7; weak D call: TRBD1 (6 bases). Germline CDR1 SGHTS, CDR2 YDEGEE. CDR3 size: 14 residues. V lost 4 bases to trimming and J lost 5 bases, with 16 bases between them. CDR3 residues: CASSHRDQGHEQYF. DNA of the CDR3: TGTGCCAGCAGCCACCGGGATCAGGGGCACGAGCAGTACTTC.

This clonotype was detected ten times or more. The CDR3: CSARVRVHPNNSPLHF. The CDR3 DNA is TGCAGTGCTAGAGTAAGAGTACATCCAAATAATTCACCCCTCCACTTT. The gene calls are TRBV20-1 and TRBJ1-6, with D unresolved. The CDR3 has 16 amino acids. The germline V gene has CDR1 DFQATT and CDR2 SNEGSKA (reference sequence). Trimming shortened V by 1 base and J by 5 bases, and 15 bases separated the two germline ends.

The gene calls are TRBV5-4 and TRBJ1-6; D not resolved. Per the germline V gene, CDR1 is SGHNT and CDR2 is YYREEE (reference sequence). The CDR3 has 15 residues. Trimming pared 4 bases from V and 10 bases from J, leaving 18 bases between. CDR3 sequence reads: CASSGRVGMESPLHF. CDR3 nucleotides: TGTGCCAGCAGCGGACGGGTGGGGATGGAATCACCCCTCCACTTT.

The table lists this clonotype with many counts. This chain uses TRBV6-5 with TRBJ2-1, with TRBD2 matching 10 bases. The CDR3 has 16 residues. CDR1 MNHEY and CDR2 SVGAGI come from the germline V gene. Trimming took 0 bases from V and 10 from J; bases not matched to a gene: 9. For the CDR3, the DNA is TGTGCCAGCAGTTACTCGCGAGCGGGGGGGCCTCTCGAGCAGTTCTTC. It encodes CASSYSRAGGPLEQFF.